This passage covers 3 T cell receptor beta chains from one sample sequenced in a study of Graves' ophthalmopathy and Graves' hyperthyroidism listed by TCRdb under 2018. TCRdb names Illumina HiSeq 2000 as the instrument used. For repertoire sequencing, the TCR beta CDR3 regions were amplified from RNA transcripts. The first round of RT-PCR was done with HTBI primers and the Qiagen OneStep RT-PCR kit, and was followed by a second round of multiplex PCR, then size selection and purification. TCRdb cleaned the public reads at Q25 with fastp, built clones with MiXCR and kept in-frame beta chains. Entries are consolidated by CDR3 protein sequence, retaining the most common genes and DNA. The sample has 680,000 or so distinct CDR3 sequences on record, 20% to 25% of them singletons. In total, the top ten clones hold 7.1% of the sample. Sequencing was performed on peripheral blood. All receptors come from a woman aged 18 to 35 with stable Graves' hyperthyroidism. Some clones in this sample may be carry-over from other donors' samples. Donor details come from another sample of the same person, matched by shared clones.

This chain uses TRBV6-1 with TRBJ1-5, with D possibly matching TRBD1 (6 bases). This CDR3 has 15 amino acids. The V gene's germline CDR1 is MNHNS and CDR2 SASEGT. V lost 7 bases to trimming and J lost 6 bases, with 19 bases between them. The DNA of the CDR3 is TGTGCCAGCACCAAGGGAGGGGGAACGGGTCAGCCCCAGCATTTT. This encodes CASTKGGGTGQPQHF.

This clonotype was seen repeatedly, ten times or more. A much larger clone lies one base from this, so it may be a read error. The chain recombines TRBV9 with TRBJ2-5; D is ambiguous. CDR1 is SGDLS, CDR2 YYNGEE, per germline. CDR3 length: 13 amino acids. CDR3 DNA: TGTACCAGCAGCCCACACCCCTTGGAGACCCAGTACTTC. This translates into CTSSPHPLETQYF.

This clonotype was observed many times. The chain employs TRBV29-1 and TRBJ2-7, with D possibly being TRBD1 (6 bases). This CDR3 has 13 amino acids. Germline loops: CDR1 SQVTM, CDR2 ANQGSEA. V lost 8 bases and J 3 bases, leaving 17 bases between the germline ends. CDR3 in amino acids: CSILTGYLYEQYF. In DNA, the CDR3 is TGCAGCATATTGACAGGTTATCTCTACGAGCAGTACTTC.